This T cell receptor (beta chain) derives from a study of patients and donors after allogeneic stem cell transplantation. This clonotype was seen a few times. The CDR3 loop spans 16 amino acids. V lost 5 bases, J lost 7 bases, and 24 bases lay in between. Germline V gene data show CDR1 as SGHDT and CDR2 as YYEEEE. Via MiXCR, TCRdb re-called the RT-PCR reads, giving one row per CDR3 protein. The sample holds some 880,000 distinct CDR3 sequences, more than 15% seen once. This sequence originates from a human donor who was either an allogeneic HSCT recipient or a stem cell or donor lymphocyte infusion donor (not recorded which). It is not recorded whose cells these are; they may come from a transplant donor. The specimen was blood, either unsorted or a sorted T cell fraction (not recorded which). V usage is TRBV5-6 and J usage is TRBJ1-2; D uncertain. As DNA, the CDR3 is TGTGCCAGCAGGCTCCGTGTAGGGATCGCCATTGGTGGCTACACCTTC. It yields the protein CASRLRVGIAIGGYTF.